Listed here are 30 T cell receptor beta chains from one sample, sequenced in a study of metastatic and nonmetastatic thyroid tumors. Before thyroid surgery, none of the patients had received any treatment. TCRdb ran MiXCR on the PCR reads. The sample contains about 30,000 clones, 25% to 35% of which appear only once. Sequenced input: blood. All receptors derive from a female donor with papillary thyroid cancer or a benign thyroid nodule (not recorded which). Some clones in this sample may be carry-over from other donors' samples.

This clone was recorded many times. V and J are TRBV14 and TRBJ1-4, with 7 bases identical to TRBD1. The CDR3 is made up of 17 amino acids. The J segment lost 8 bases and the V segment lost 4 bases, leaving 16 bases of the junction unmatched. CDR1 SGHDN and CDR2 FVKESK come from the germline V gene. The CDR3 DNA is TGTGCCAGCAGCCCCTCCCCGGGACAGCGGACCACCGAAAAACTGTTTTTT. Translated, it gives CASSPSPGQRTTEKLFF.

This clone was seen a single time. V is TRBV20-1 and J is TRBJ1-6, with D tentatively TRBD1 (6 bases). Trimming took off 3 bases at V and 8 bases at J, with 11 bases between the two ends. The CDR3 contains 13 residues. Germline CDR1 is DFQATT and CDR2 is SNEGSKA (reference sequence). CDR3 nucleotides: TGCAGTGCTAGGCTACAGGGTGATTCACCCCTCCACTTT. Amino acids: CSARLQGDSPLHF.

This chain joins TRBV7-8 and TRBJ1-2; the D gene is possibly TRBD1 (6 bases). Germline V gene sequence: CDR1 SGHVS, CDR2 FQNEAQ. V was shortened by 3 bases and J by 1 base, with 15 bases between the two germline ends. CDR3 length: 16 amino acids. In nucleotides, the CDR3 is TGTGCCAGCAGCTTCAGGTGGCAGGGGCTTAACTATGGCTACACCTTC. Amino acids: CASSFRWQGLNYGYTF.

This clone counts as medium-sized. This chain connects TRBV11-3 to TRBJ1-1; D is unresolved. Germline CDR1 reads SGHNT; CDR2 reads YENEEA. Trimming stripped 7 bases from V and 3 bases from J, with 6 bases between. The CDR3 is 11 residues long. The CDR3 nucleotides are TGTGCCAGCACTGACGACACTGAAGCTTTCTTT. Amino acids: CASTDDTEAFF.

The CDR3 region has the DNA TGTGCCTGGAGTGCGGGGGGCTATCAGCCCCAGCATTTT. Its protein product is CAWSAGGYQPQHF. The rearrangement uses TRBV30 and TRBJ1-5; D possibly corresponds to TRBD1 (6 bases). V was cut by 1 base and J by 5 bases, with 9 bases left in between. CDR3 length: 13 amino acids. The germline gives CDR1 GTSNPN, CDR2 SVGIG (reference sequence).

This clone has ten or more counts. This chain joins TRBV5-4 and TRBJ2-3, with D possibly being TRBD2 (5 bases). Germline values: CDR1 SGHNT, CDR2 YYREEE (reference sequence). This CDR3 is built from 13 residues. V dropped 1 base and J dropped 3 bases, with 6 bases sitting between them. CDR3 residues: CASSLSGTDTQYF. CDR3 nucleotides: TGTGCCAGCAGCTTGTCGGGGACAGATACGCAGTATTTT.

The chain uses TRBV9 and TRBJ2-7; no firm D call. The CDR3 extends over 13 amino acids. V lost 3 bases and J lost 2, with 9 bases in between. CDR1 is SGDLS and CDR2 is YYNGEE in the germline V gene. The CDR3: CASSGQIAYEQYF. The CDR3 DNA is TGTGCCAGCAGCGGTCAAATCGCCTACGAGCAGTACTTC.

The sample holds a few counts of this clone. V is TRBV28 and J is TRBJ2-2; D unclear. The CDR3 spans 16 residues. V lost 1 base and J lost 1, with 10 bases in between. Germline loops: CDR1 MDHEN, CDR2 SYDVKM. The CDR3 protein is CASSLFGLRNTGELFF. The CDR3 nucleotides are TGTGCCAGCAGTTTATTCGGATTACGGAACACCGGGGAGCTGTTTTTT.

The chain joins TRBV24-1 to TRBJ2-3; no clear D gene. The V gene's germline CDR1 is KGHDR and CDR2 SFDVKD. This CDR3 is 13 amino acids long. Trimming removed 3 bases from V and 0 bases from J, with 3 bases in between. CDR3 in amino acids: CATSDPSTDTQYF. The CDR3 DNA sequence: TGTGCCACCAGTGATCCCAGCACAGATACGCAGTATTTT.

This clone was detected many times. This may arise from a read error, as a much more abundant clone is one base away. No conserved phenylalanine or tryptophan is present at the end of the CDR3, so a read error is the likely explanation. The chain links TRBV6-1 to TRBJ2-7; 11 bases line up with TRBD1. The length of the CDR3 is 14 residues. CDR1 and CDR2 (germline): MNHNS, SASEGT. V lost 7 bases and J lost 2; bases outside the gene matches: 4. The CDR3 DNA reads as TGTGCCAGCAAGTGGGGACAGGGGGCCTACGAGCAGTACCTC. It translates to CASKWGQGAYEQYL.

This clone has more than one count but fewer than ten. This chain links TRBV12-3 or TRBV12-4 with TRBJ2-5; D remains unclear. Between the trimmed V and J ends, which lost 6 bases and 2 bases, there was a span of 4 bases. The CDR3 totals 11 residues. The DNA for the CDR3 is TGTGCCAGCAGGTGGCAAGAGACCCAGTACTTC. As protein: CASRWQETQYF.

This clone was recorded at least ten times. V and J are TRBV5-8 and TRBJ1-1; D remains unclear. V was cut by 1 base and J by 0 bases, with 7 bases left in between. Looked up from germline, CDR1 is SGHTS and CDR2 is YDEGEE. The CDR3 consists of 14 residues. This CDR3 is CASSLNGLNTEAFF. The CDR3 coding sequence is TGTGCCAGCAGCTTGAATGGGTTGAACACTGAAGCTTTCTTT.

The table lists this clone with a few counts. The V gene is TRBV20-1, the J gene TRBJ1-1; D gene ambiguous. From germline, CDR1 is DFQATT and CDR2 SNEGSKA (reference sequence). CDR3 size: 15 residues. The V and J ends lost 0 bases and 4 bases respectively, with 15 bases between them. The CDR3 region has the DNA TGCAGTGCTAGAGATCCAACAGATCGGGTCACTGAAGCTTTCTTT. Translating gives CSARDPTDRVTEAFF.

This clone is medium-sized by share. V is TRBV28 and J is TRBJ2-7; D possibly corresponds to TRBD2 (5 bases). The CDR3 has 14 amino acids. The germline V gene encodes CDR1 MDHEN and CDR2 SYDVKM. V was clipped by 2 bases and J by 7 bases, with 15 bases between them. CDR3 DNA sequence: TGTGCCAGCAGTTTAAAGTCTCCCCCGGGAGAGCAGTACTTC. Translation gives CASSLKSPPGEQYF.

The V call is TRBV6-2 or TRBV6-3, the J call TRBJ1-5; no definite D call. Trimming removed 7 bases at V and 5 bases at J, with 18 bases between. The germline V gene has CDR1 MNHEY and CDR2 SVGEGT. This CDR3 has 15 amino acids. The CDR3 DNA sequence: TGTGCCAGCATTTCTTCAGGTAAGGGATATCAGCCCCAGCATTTT. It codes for CASISSGKGYQPQHF.

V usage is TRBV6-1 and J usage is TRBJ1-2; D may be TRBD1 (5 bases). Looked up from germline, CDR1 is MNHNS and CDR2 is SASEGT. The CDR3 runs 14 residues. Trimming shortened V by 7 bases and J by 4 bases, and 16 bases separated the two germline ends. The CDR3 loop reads CASNPGTSGYGYTF. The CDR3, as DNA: TGTGCCAGCAACCCAGGGACGTCGGGCTATGGCTACACCTTC.

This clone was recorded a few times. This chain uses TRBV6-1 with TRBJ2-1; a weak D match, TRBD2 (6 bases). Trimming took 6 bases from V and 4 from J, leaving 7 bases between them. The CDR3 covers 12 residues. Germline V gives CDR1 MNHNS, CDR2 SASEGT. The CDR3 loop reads CASRGGYNEQFF. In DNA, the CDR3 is TGTGCCAGCAGGGGAGGATACAATGAGCAGTTCTTC.

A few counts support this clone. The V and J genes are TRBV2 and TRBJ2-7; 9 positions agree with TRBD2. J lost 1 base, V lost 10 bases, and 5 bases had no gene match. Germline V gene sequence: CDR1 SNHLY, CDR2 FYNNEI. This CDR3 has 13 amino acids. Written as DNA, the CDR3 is TGTGCCACCTCAAGCGGGGGGTCCTACGAGCAGTACTTC. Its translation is CATSSGGSYEQYF.

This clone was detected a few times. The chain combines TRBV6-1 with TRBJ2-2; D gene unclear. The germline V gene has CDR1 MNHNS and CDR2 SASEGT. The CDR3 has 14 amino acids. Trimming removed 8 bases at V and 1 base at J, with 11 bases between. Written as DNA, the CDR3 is TGTGCCAGCGAGGACCAGCGGAACACCGGGGAGCTGTTTTTT. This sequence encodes CASEDQRNTGELFF.

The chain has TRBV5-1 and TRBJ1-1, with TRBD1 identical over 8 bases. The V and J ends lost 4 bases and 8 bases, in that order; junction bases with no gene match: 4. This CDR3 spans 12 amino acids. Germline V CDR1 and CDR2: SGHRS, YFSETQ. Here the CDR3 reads CASSLRTGEAFF. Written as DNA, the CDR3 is TGCGCCAGCAGCCTCCGGACAGGGGAAGCTTTCTTT.

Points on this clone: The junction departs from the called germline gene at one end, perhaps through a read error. The CDR3 DNA reads as TGTGCCAGCAGTTACTCGAGATTTGCCATCCCAAATCAGCCCCAGCATTTT. Protein product: CASSYSRFAIPNQPQHF. The V call is TRBV6-4, the J call TRBJ1-5, with D unresolved. Germline V gives CDR1 MRHNA, CDR2 SNTAGT. CDR3 length equals 17 residues.

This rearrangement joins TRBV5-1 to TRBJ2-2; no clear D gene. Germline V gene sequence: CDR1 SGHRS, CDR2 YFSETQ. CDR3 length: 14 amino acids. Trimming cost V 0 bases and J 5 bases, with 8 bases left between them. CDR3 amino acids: CASSLGASTGELFF. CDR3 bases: TGCGCCAGCAGCTTGGGGGCGTCTACCGGGGAGCTGTTTTTT.

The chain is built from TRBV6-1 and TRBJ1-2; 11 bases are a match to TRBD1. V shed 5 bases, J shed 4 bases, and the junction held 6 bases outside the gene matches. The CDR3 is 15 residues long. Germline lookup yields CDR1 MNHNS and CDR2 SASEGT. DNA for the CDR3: TGTGCCAGCAGTCGCCGGGACAGGGGGTCCTATGGCTACACCTTC. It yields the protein CASSRRDRGSYGYTF.

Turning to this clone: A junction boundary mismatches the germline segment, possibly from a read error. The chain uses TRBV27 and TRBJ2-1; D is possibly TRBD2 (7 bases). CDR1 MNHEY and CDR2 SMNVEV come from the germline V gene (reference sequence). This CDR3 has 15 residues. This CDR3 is CASSLGAGAEREQSF. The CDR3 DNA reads TGTGCCAGCAGTCTCGGGGCGGGGGCGGAACGTGAGCAGTCCTTC.

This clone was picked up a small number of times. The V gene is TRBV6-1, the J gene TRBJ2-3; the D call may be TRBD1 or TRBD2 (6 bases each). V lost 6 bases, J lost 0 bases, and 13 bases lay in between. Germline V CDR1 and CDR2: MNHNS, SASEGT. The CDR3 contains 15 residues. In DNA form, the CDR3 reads TGTGCCAGCAGAGATAGGGGGGCTAGCACAGATACGCAGTATTTT. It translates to CASRDRGASTDTQYF.

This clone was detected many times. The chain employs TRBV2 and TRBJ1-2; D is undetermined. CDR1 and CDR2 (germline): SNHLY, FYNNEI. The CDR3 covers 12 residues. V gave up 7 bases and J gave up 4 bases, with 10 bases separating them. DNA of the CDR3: TGTGCCAGCAATCCGGGAACCTATGGCTACACCTTC. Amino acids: CASNPGTYGYTF.

In DNA, the CDR3 is TGTGCCAGCAGCCAAGAGAGTGGGACAGGCCGAGCTTTCTTT. It yields the protein CASSQESGTGRAFF. This chain connects TRBV14 to TRBJ1-1; 8 bases fit TRBD1. The CDR3 is made up of 14 amino acids. Germline V CDR1 and CDR2: SGHDN, FVKESK. Trimming took 0 bases from V and 10 from J; bases not matched to a gene: 7.

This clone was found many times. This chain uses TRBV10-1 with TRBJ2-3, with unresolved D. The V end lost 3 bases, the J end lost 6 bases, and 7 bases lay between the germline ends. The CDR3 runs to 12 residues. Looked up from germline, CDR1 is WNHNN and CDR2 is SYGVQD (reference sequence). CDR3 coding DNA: TGCGCCAGCAGTGAAAGGTGGGATACGCAGTATTTT. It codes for CASSERWDTQYF.

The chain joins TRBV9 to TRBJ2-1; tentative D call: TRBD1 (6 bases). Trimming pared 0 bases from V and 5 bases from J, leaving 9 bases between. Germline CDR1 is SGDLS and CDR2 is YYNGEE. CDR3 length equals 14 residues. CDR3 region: CASSVGGQDNEQFF. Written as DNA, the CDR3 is TGTGCCAGCAGCGTAGGGGGGCAGGACAATGAGCAGTTCTTC.

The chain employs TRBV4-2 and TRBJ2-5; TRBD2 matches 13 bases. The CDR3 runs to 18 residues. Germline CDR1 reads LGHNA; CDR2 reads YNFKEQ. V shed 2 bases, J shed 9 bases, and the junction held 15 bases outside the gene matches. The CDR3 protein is CASSQLPTTSGRAMAQYF. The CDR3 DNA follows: TGTGCCAGCAGCCAATTACCAACAACTAGCGGGAGGGCTATGGCCCAGTACTTC.